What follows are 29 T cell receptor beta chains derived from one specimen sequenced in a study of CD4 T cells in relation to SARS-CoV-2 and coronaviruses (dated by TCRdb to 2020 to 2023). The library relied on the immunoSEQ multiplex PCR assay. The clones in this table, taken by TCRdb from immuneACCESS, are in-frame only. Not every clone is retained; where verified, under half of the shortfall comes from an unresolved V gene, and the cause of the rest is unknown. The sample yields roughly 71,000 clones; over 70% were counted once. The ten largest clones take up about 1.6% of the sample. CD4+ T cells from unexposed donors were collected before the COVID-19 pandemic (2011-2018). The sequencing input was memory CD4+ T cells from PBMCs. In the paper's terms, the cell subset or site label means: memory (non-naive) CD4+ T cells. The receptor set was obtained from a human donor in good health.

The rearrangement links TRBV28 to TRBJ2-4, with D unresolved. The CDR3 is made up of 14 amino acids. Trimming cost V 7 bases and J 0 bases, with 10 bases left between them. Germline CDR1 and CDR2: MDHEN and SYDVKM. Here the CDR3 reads CASTDFGAKNIQYF. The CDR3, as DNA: TGTGCCAGCACCGACTTTGGAGCCAAAAACATTCAGTACTTC.

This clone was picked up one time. The CDR3 coding sequence is TGTGCCAGTAGCCCACAGGGAGATACGCAGTATTTT. It translates to CASSPQGDTQYF. This rearrangement joins TRBV12-3 or TRBV12-4 to TRBJ2-3, with a weak D call TRBD1 (6 bases). Trimming took off 9 bases at V and 5 bases at J, with 12 bases between the two ends. CDR3 length: 12 amino acids.

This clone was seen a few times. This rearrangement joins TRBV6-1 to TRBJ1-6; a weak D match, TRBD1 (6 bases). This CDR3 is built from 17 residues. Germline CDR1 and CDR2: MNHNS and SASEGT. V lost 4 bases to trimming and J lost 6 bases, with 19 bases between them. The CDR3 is CASSASLRDTRNSPLHF. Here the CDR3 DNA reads TGTGCCAGCAGTGCCTCGCTCCGGGACACTCGTAATTCACCCCTCCACTTT.

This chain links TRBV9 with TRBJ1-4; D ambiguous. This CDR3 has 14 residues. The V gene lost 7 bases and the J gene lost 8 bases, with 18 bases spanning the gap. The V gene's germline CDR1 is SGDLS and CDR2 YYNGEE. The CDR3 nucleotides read TGTGCCAGCTCTAAACAGCACTCTGGAGAAAAACTGTTTTTT. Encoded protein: CASSKQHSGEKLFF.

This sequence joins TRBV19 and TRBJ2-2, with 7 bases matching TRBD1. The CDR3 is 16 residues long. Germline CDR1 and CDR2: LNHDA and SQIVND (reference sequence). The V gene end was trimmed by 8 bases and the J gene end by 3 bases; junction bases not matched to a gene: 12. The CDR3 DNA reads TGTGCCAGTCGACCTCGACCGGGACAGCACACCGGGGAGCTGTTTTTT. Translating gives CASRPRPGQHTGELFF.

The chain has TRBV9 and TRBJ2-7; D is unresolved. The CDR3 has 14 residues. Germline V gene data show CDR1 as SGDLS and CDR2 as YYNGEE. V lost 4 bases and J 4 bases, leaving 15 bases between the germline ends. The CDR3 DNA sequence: TGTGCCAGCAGCCCAAGTTTTGAGAGTTACGAGCAGTACTTC. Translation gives CASSPSFESYEQYF.

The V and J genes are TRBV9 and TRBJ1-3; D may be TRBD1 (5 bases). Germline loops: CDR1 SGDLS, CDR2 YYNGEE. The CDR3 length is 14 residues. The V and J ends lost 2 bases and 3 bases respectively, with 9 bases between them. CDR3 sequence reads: CASSVQGDGNTIYF. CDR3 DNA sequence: TGTGCCAGCAGCGTCCAGGGAGATGGAAACACCATATATTTT.

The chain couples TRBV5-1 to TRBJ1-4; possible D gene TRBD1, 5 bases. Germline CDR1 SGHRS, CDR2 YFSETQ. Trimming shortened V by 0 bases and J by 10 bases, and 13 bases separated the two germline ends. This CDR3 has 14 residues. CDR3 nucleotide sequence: TGCGCCAGCAGCTTGGGAGACGGCGGGACAAAACTGTTTTTT. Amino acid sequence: CASSLGDGGTKLFF. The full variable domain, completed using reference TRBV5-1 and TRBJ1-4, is KAGVTQTPRYLIKTRGQQVTLSCSPISGHRSVSWYQQTPGQGLQFLFEYFSETQRNKGNFPGRFSGRQFSNSRSEMNVSTLELGDSALYLCASSLGDGGTKLFFGSGTQLSVL.

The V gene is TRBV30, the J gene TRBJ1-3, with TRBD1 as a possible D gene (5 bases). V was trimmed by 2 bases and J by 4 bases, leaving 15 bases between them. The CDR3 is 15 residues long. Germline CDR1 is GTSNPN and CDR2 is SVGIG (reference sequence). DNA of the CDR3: TGTGCCTGGAGTAAGGGGCTTACAGGCGGAAACACCATATATTTT. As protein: CAWSKGLTGGNTIYF.

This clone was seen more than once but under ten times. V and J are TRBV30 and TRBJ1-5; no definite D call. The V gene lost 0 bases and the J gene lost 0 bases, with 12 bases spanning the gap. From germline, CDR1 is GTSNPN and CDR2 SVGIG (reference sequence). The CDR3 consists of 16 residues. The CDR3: CAWSVVADDSNQPQHF. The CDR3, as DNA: TGTGCCTGGAGTGTAGTGGCGGACGATAGCAATCAGCCCCAGCATTTT.

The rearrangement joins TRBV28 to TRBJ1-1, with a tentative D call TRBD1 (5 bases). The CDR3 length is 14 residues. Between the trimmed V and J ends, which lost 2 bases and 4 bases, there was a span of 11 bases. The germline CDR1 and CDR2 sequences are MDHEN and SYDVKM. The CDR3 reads CASSLSRVGTEAFF. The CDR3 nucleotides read TGTGCCAGCAGTTTAAGCAGGGTCGGCACTGAAGCTTTCTTT.

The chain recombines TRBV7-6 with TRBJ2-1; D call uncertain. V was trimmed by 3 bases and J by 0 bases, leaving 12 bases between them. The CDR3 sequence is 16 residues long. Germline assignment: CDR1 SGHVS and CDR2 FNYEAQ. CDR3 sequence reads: CASSFSEDLSYNEQFF. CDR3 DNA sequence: TGTGCCAGCAGCTTTTCAGAAGACCTCTCCTACAATGAGCAGTTCTTC.

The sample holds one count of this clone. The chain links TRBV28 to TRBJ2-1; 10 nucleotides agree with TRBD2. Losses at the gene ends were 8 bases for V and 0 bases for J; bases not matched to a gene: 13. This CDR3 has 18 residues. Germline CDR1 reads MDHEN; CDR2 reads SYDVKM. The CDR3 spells CASLETSGARSSYNEQFF. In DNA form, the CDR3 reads TGTGCCAGCTTGGAAACTAGCGGGGCACGGAGCTCCTACAATGAGCAGTTCTTC.

CDR3 sequence reads: CASSPDRARDSEKLFF. The CDR3 coding sequence is TGTGCCAGCAGCCCGGACAGGGCGCGGGATTCCGAAAAACTGTTTTTT. The chain uses TRBV13 and TRBJ1-4; 8 bases line up with TRBD1. The germline V gene encodes CDR1 PRHDT and CDR2 FYEKMQ (reference sequence). This CDR3 spans 16 amino acids. V was pared by 5 bases and J by 8 bases, with 13 bases of the junction left unmatched.

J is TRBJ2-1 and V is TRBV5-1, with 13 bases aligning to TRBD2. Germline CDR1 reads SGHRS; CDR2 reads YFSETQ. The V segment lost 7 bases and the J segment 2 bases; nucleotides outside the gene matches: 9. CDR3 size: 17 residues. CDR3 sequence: CASSGLAGSETYNEQFF. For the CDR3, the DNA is TGCGCCAGCTCGGGACTAGCGGGAAGTGAGACCTACAATGAGCAGTTCTTC. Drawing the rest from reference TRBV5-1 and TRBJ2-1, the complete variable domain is KAGVTQTPRYLIKTRGQQVTLSCSPISGHRSVSWYQQTPGQGLQFLFEYFSETQRNKGNFPGRFSGRQFSNSRSEMNVSTLELGDSALYLCASSGLAGSETYNEQFFGPGTRLTVL.

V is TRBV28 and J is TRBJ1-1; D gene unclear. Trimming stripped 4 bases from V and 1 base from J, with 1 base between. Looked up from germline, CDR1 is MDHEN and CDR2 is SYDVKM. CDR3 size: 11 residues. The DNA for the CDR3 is TGTGCCAGCAGTTCGAACACTGAAGCTTTCTTT. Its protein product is CASSSNTEAFF.

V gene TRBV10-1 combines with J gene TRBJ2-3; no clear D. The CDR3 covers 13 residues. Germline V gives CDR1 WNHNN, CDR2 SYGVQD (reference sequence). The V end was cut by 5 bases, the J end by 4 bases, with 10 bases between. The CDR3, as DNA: TGCGCCAGCAGTCCCCCAGGATCAGATACGCAGTATTTT. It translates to CASSPPGSDTQYF.

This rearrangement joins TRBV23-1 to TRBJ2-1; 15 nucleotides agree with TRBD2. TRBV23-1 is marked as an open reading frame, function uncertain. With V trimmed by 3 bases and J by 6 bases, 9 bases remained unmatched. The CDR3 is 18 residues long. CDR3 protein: CASSQGTSGRPYSNEQFF. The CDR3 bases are TGCGCCAGCAGTCAGGGGACTAGCGGGAGGCCCTACTCCAATGAGCAGTTCTTC.

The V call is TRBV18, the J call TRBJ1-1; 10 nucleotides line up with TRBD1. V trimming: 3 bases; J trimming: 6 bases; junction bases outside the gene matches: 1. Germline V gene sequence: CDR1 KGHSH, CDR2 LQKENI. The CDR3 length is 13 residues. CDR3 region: CASSPGQGSEAFF. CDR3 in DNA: TGTGCCAGCTCACCGGGACAGGGGTCTGAAGCTTTCTTT.

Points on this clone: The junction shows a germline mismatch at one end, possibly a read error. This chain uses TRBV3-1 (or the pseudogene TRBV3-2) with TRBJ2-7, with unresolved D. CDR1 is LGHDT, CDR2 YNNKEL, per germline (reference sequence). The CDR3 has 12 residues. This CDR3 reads CASSQEGDSKRF. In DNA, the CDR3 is TGTGCCAGCAGCCAGGAAGGTGATAGCAAACGCTTC.

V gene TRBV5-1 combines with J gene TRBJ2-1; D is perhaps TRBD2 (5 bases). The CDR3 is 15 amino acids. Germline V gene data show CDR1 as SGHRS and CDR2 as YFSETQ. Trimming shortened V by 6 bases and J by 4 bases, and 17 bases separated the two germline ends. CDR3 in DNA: TGCGCCAGCACTACTAGAACGGGCTTTTACAATGAGCAGTTCTTC. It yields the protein CASTTRTGFYNEQFF.

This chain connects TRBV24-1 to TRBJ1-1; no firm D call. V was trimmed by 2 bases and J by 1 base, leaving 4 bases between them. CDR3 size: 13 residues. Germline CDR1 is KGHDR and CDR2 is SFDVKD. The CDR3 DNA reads TGTGCCACCAGTGATTATTCGAACACTGAAGCTTTCTTT. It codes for CATSDYSNTEAFF.

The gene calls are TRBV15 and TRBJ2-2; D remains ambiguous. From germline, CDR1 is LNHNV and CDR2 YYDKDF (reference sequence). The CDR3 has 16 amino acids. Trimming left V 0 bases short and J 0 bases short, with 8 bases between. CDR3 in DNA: TGTGCCACCAGCAGAGATGTATCTGCGAACACCGGGGAGCTGTTTTTT. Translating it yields CATSRDVSANTGELFF.

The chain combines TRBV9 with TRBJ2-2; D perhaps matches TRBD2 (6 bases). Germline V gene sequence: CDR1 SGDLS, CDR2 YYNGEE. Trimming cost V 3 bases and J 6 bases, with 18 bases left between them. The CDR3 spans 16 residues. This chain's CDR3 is CASSGTQGGGAGELFF. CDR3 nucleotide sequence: TGTGCCAGCAGCGGTACCCAGGGAGGAGGGGCCGGGGAGCTGTTTTTT.

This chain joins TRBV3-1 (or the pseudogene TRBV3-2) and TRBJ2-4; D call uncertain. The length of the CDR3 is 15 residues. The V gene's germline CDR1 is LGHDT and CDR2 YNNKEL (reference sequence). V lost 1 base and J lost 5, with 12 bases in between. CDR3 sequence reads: CASSQGEVWENIQYF. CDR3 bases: TGTGCCAGCAGCCAAGGGGAAGTTTGGGAAAACATTCAGTACTTC.

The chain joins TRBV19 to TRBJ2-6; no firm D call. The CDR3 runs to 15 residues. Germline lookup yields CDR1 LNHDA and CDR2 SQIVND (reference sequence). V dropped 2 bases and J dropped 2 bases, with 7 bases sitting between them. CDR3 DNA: TGTGCCAGTAGTATAATTGAGGCTGGGGCCAACGTCCTGACTTTC. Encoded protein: CASSIIEAGANVLTF.

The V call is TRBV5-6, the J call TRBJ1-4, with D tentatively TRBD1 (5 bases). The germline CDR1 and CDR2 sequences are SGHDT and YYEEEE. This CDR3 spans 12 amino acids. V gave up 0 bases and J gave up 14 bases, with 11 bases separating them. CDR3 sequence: CASSLGRGHLFF. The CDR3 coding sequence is TGTGCCAGCAGCTTGGGGCGGGGCCATCTGTTTTTT.

The CDR3 is CASSHRSPNTGELFF. Here the CDR3 DNA reads TGTGCCAGTTCTCACAGGAGCCCCAACACCGGGGAGCTGTTTTTT. This chain uses TRBV19 with TRBJ2-2; weak D call: TRBD1 (5 bases). V lost 8 bases and J 2 bases, leaving 15 bases between the germline ends. Germline V gene sequence: CDR1 LNHDA, CDR2 SQIVND (reference sequence). The CDR3 is 15 residues long.

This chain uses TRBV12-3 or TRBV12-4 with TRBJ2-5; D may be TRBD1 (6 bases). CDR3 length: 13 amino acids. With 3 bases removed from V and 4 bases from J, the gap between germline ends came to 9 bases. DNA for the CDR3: TGTGCCAGCAGTTTCAGGGGTCGAGAGACCCAGTACTTC. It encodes CASSFRGRETQYF.